This T cell receptor (beta chain) emerged from a study of HIV-infected patients and healthy controls (dated by TCRdb to about 2014). About the study as a whole: After three months of therapy, CD4 counts in about 90% of the 16 patients increased to a modest but significant degree while remaining below normal ranges. The CD4:CD8 ratio rose slightly, whereas CD8 counts showed no consistent shift during early therapy. An undetectable viral load was attained by 11 of 16 patients by the second bleed and by all patients after a further year of therapy. Patients lacked overall T-cell lymphocytopenia, and total CDR3 counts per chain did not differ significantly from controls. The study asked whether deep sequencing of the TCR repertoire from small blood samples of HIV patients could detect immune perturbation and reconstitution.

V is pared back by 5 bases and J by 2 bases, with 7 bases lying between the germline termini. According to the germline V gene (reference sequence), CDR1 reads DFQATT and CDR2 reads SNEGSKA. From the cysteine through the phenylalanine, the CDR3 covers 11 amino acids. The entry retains the CDR3 DNA only, 33 bases that are in frame from base 1. Study-level results and caveats: By Jaccard index and by the count of highly shared sequences, healthy controls shared more CDR3s between individuals than HIV+ patients did. In the samples, alpha-beta chain pairing was left undetermined. The dynamics of distinct T-cell subpopulations could not be separated, and sequencing depth was restricted, because whole blood was used. In HIV-infected patients, the apparent post-therapy recovery of the Gini index was not replicated in size-matched repertoire data. The observed differences in diversity were not explained by the slight differences in age and sex profiles between the study cohorts. Rare events from HIV-infected data received too much weight under size-matching, and comparisons were complicated by unequal numbers of distinct sequences between patients and controls. Most CMV-associated CDR3s became more frequent during therapy, although their change was not significant, whereas HIV-associated CDR3s showed a significant decrease in frequency. Processing was restricted to sixteen HIV-infected individuals, which the authors judged to be a major constraint on the generalizability of the findings. Treated samples represented only approximately 14 weeks of therapy, a duration arguably insufficient for detecting immune reconstitution in view of low adult thymic output. HLA typing of donors was not performed in the study. Compared with untreated HIV+ repertoires, healthy control repertoires had roughly threefold more distinct CDR3s and higher Shannon diversity. HIV-infected repertoires showed significantly elevated mean Gini indices relative to controls, which possibly reflects oligoclonality. Eight alpha and eight beta V genes showed significantly different mean usage between HIV-infected patients and controls. Alpha-chain CDR3s from MAIT cells occurred at high frequency in healthy controls but were severely depleted in HIV+ repertoires.

Follow-up blood from HIV-infected patients was collected roughly three months, about 14 weeks, after antiretroviral therapy began. Whole blood was used without cell fractionation, so all unsorted peripheral T cells were reflected in the repertoire. For RNA extraction, 2 to 2.5 ml of peripheral blood was collected into Tempus tubes. Treatment interruptions were among the grounds for excluding patients from enrollment, as were febrile or AIDS-related illness, tumors, hepatitis B or C coinfection, immunomodulatory therapy and recent vaccination. Residual genomic DNA was removed with the TURBO-DNase kit and globin mRNA was depleted with GLOBINclear. By share, this clonotype ranks as medium-sized (0.01 to 0.1%). The clone's antigen remains unknown. Nothing much larger sits one base from this clone, and base qualities are not available. SuperScript III was used to reverse transcribe 500 ng RNA with primers targeting the alpha and beta constant regions. Alpha and beta chain libraries were generated separately via chain-specific third strand synthesis with multiplexing indices. In the protocol, all rearrangements within a chain were amplified with a single primer pair so that primer bias was avoided, and molecular barcodes were added to each cDNA molecule. Purified cDNA was ligated with T4 RNA Ligase 1 onto a 5' RACE adapter bearing a random hexamer and the SP2 sequencing primer site. Second strand synthesis was primed from the SP2 site with Phusion polymerase, using slow temperature ramps to favor optimal annealing. Two random hexamer sequences, both added before amplification and joined together, made up the 12-nucleotide barcode of each molecule. A short first PCR added P5 and P7 adapter elements plus a second index, followed by a roughly 23-cycle amplification PCR with P5s and P7 primers. Libraries received 25 to 35 PCR cycles in total, were quantified on a Qubit, sized on a Bioanalyzer, and diluted to 4 nM. Sequencing of the normalized libraries was done on an Illumina MiSeq using 2 x 250 paired-end kits. Into around 9.9 ul Tris-Cl, the reverse transcription reactions were eluted following cleanup on MinElute columns. A 1:1 ratio of AMPure XP beads was used to clean the adapter ligations after they had run for approximately 20 hours at 16 degrees C. For the original study's pipeline: A modified Decombinator processed the demultiplexed FASTQ files and output V, J, insert and barcode information. Sequences sharing a barcode but differing from the dominant sequence were discarded as errors, and barcodes clustered at Levenshtein distance 3 were counted to estimate original cDNA molecules. Downstream analyses used R packages ineq, vegan, igraph and RCytoscape, with IMGT nomenclature and CDR3 definitions. The authors computed V gene usage over distinct sequences and counted each TCR a single time to avoid skew from clonal expansion. Similarity networks connected unique CDR3 amino acid sequences within a donor whenever two sequences differed by a single Levenshtein edit. Published HIV-specific CDR3s (roughly 90 alpha, 600 to 900 beta) and CMV-specific CDR3s (more than twelve alpha, about 260 beta) were assembled and queried against the repertoires. Random subsampling to size-matched repertoires demonstrated that the decreased diversity in patients did not result from their lower sequence numbers. In-frame beta chains were kept once TCRdb had trimmed the public reads at Q25 with fastp and called clones with MiXCR. Entries are consolidated by CDR3 protein sequence, retaining the most common genes and DNA. These V and J calls derive from TCRdb rather than the authors' analysis. The sample table records roughly 6,600 distinct CDR3 sequences; 8% to 13% of these occur just once. The ten largest clonotypes hold about 18% of the sample.

This clonotype originated in an adult with HIV infection. The receptor chain draws on TRBV20-1 and TRBJ2-7, with the D gene not clear enough to name. The starting material was blood, obtained during antiretroviral therapy. The CDR3: CSASDTYEQYF. The nucleotide sequence is given as TGCAGTGCTTCAGACACCTACGAGCAGTACTTC.